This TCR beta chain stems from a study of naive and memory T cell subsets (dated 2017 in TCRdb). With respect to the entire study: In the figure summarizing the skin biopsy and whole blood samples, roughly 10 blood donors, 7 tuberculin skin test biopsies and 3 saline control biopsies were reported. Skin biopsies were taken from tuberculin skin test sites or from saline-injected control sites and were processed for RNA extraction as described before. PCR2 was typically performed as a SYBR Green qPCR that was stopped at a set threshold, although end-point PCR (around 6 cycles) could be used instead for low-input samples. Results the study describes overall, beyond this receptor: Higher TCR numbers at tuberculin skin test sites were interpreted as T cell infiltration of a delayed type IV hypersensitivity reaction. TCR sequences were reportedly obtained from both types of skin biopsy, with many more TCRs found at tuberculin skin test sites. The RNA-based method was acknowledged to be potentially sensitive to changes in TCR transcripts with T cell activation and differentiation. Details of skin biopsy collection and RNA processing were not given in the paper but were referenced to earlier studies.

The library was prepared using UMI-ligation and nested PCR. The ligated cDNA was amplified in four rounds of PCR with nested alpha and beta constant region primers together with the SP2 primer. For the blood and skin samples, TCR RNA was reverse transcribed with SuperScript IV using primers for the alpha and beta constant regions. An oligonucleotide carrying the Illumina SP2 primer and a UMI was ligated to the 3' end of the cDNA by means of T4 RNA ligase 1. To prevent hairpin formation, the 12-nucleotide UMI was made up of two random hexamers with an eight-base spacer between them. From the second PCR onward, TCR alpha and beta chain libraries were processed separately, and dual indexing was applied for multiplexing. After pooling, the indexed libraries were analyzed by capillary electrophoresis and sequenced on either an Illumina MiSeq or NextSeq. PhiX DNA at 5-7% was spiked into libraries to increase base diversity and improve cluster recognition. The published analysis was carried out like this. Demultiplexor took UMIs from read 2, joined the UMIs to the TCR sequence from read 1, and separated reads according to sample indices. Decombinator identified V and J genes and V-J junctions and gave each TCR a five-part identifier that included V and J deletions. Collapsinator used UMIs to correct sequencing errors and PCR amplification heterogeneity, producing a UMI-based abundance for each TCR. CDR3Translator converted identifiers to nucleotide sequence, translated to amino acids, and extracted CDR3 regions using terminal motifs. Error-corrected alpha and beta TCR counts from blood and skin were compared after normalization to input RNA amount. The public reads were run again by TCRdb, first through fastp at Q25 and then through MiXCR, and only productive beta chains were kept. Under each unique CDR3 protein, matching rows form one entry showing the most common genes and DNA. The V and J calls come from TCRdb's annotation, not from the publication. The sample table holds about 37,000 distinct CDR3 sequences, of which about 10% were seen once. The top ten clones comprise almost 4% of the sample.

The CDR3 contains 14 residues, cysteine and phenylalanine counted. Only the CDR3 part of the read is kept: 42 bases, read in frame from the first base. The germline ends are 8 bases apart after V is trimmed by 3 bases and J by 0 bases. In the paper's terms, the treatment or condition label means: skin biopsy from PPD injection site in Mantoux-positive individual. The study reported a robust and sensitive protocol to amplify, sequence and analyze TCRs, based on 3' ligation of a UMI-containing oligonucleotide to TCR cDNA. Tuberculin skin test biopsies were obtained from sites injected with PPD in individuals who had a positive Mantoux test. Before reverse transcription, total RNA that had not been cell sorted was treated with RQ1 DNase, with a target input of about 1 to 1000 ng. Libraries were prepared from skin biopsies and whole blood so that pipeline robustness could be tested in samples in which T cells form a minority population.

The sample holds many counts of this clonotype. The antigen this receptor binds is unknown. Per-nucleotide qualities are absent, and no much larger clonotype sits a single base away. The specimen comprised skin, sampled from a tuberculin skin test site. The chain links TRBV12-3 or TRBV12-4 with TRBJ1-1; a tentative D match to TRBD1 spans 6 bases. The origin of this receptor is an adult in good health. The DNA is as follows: TGTGCCAGCAGTTTTGGGGACATGAACACTGAAGCTTTCTTT. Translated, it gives CASSFGDMNTEAFF.